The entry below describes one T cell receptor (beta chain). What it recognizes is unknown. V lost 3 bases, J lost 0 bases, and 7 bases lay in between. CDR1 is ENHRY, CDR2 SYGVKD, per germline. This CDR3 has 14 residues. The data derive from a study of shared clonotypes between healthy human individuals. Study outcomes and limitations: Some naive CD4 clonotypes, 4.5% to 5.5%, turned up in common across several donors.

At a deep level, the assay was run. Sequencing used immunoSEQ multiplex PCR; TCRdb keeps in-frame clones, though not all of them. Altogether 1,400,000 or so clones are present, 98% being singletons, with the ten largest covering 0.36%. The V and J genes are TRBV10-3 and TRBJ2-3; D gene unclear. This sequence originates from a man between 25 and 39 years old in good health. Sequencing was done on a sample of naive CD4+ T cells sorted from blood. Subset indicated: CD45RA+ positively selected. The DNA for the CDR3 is TGTGCCATCAGTGATGTGGAGAGCACAGATACGCAGTATTTT. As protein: CAISDVESTDTQYF.